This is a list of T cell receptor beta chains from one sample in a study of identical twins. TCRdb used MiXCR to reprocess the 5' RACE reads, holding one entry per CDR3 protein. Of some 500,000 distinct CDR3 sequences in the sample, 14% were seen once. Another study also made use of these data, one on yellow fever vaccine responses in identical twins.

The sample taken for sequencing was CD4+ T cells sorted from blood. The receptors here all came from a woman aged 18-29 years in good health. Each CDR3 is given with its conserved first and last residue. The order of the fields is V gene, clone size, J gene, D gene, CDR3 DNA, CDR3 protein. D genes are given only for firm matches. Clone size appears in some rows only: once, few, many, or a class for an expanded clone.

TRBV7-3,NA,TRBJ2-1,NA,TGTGCCAGCAGCTTAACGGGCGGGGGCACCCAGTTCTTC,CASSLTGGGTQFF
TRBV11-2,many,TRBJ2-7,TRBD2,TGTGCCAGCAGCTTAGGTCCGGGACTAGCGTCCTACGAGCAGTACTTC,CASSLGPGLASYEQYF
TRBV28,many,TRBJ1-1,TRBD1,TGTGCCAGCAGTTTCATCAGGGGGCGGAACACTGAAGCTTTCTTT,CASSFIRGRNTEAFF
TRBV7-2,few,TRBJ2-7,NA,TGTGCCAGCAGCTTACGCAAGCCCTACGAGCAGTACTTC,CASSLRKPYEQYF
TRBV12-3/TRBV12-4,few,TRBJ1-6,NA,TGTGCCAGCAGTTTAAGGGGGTATAATTCACCCCTCCACTTT,CASSLRGYNSPLHF
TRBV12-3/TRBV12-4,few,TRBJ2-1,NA,TGTGCCAGCAGTCTCAACCCGGGAGTAAATGAGCAGTTCTTC,CASSLNPGVNEQFF
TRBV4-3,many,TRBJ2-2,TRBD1,TGCGCCAGCAGCCAAGACAGGACAGGGGGTAGCGCCGGGGAGCTGTTTTTT,CASSQDRTGGSAGELFF
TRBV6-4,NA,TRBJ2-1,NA,TGTGCCAGCAGTTCGGATTCTAGGGTTTACAATGAGCAGTTCTTC,CASSSDSRVYNEQFF
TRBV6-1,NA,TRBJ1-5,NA,TGTGCCAGCAGGCCTACTTATAGCAATCAGCCCCAGCATTTT,CASRPTYSNQPQHF
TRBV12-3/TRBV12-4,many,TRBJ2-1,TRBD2,TGTGCCAGCAGCTCCCTAGCGGTCGCTAATGAGCAGTTCTTC,CASSSLAVANEQFF
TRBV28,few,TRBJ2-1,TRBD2,TGTGCCACCCTTATTAGCGGGAGAAATGAGCAGTTCTTC,CATLISGRNEQFF
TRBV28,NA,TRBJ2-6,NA,TGTGCCAGCAAGCCCCAGGGTACTGGGGCCAACGTCCTGACTTTC,CASKPQGTGANVLTF
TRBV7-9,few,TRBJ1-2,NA,TGTGCCAGCAGTTTCTTGGGCTACACCTTC,CASSFLGYTF
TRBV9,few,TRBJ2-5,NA,TGTGCCAGCAGCCCGAGGGACACCTTGGGACAAGAGACCCAGTACTTC,CASSPRDTLGQETQYF
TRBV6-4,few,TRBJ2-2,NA,TGTGCCAGCAGTGACGGTACAGGGCCGGCCGGGGAGCTGTTTTTT,CASSDGTGPAGELFF
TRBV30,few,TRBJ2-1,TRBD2,TGTGCCTGGAGTGGGCGATACGGGACTAGCGGGAGTTGGTACAATGAGCAGTTCTTC,CAWSGRYGTSGSWYNEQFF